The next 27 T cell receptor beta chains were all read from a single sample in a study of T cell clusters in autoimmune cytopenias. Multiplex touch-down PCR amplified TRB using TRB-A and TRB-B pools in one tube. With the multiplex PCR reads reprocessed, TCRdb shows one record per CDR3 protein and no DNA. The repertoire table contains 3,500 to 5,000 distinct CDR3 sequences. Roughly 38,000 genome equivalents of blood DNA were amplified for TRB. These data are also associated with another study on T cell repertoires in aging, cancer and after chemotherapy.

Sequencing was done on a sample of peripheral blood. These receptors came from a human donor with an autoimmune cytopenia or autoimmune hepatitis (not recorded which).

The CDR3 region is CASSRRGTADTQYF. The J gene is TRBJ2-3, the V gene TRBV6-5; TCRdb's assignment of TRBD1 cannot be checked, as there is no DNA. Per the germline V gene, CDR1 is MNHEY and CDR2 is SVGAGI. The CDR3 runs to 14 residues.

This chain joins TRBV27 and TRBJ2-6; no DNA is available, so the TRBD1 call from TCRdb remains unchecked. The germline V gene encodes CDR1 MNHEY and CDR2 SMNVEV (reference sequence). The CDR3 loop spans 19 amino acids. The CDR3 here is CASIQRFWTGVPGANVLTF.

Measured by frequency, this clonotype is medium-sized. This CDR3 is CASSTSGYEQFF. This chain uses TRBV6-5 with TRBJ2-1; TCRdb names TRBD2, which stays unverified in the absence of DNA. The CDR3 sequence is 12 residues long. Looked up from germline, CDR1 is MNHEY and CDR2 is SVGAGI.

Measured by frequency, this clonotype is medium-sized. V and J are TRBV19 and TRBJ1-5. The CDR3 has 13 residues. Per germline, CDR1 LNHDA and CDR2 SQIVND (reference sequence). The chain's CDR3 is CASSIREPQPQHF.

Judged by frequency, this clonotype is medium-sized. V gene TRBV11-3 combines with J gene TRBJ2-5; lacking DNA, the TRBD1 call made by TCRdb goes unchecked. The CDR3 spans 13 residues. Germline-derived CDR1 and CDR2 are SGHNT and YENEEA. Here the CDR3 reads CASSTTGRETQYF. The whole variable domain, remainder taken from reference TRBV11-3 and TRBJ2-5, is EAGVVQSPRYKIIEKKQPVAFWCNPISGHNTLYWYLQNLGQGPELLIRYENEEAVDDSQLPKDRFSAERLKGVDSTLKIQPAELGDSAVYLCASSTTGRETQYFGPGTRLLVL.

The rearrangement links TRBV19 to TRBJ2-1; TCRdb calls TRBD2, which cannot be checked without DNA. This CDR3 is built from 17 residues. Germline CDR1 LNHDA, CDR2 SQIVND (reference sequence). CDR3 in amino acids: CASSYRDSYYSYNEQFF.

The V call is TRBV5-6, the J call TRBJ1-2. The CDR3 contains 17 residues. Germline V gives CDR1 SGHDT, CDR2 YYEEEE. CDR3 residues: CASSAARQGGSYYGYTF.

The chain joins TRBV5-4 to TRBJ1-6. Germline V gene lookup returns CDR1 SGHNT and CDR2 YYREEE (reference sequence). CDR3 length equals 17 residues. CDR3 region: CASSSGQAGSYNSPLHF.

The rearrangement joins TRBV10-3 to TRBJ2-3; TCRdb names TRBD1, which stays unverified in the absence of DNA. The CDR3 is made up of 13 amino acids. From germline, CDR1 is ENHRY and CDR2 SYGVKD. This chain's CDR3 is CAIALGSTDTQYF.

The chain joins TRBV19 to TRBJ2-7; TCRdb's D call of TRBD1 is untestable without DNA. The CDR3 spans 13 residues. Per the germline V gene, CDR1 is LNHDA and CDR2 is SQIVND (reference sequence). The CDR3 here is CASKVRGMGEQYF.

The CDR3 sequence is CASSPTLGAGGGDTQYF. The rearrangement uses TRBV12-3 or TRBV12-4 and TRBJ2-3; TCRdb designates TRBD2, a call that cannot be tested without DNA. The CDR3 loop spans 17 amino acids.

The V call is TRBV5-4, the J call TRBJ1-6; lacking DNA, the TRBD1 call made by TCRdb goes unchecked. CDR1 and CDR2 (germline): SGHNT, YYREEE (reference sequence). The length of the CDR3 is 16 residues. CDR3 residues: CASSPGQGSYNSPFHF.

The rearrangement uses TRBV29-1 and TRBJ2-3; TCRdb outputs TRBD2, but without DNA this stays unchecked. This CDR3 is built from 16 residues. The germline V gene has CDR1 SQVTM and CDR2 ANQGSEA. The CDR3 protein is CSVRLAGGFSTDTQYF.

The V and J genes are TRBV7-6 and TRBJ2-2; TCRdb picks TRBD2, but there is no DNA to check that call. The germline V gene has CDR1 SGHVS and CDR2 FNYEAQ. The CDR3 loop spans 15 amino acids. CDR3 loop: CASSLDPPRGGELFF.

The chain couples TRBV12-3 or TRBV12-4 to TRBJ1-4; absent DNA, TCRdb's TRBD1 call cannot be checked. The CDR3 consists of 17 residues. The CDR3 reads CASKPGQGGYGYEKLFF.

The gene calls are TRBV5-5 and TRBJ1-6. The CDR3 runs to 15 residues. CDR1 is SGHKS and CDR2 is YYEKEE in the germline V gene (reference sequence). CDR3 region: CASSLEQIHNSPLHF.

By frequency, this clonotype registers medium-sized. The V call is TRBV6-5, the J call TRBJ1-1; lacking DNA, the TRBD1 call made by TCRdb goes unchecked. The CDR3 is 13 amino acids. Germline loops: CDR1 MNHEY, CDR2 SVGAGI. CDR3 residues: CASNLQGSTEAFF.

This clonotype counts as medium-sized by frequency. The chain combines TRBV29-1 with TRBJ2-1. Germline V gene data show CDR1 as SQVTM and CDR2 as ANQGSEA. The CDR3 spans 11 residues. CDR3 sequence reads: CSVYHNNEQFF.

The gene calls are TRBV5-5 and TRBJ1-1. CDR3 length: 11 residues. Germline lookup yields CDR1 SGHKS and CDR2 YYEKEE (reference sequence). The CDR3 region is CASSLNTEAFF.

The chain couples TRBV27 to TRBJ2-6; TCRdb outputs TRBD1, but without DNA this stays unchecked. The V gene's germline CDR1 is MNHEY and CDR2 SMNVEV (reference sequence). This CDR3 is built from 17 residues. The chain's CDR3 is CASKTGTGMIGANVLTF. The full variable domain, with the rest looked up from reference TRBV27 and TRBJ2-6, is EAQVTQNPRYLITVTGKKLTVTCSQNMNHEYMSWYRQDPGLGLRQIYYSMNVEVTDKGDVPEGYKVSRKEKRNFPLILESPSPNQTSLYFCASKTGTGMIGANVLTFGAGSRLTVL.

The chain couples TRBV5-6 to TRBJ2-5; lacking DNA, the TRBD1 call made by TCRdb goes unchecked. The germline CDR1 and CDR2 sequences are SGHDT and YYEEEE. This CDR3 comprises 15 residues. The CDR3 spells CASSLYGQGWETQYF. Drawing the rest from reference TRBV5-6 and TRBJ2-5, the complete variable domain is DAGVTQSPTHLIKTRGQQVTLRCSPKSGHDTVSWYQQALGQGPQFIFQYYEEEERQRGNFPDRFSGHQFPNYSSELNVNALLLGDSALYLCASSLYGQGWETQYFGPGTRLLVL.

The CDR3 sequence: CATSRDKDEGELFF. The chain couples TRBV15 to TRBJ2-2. The CDR3 covers 14 residues. The germline V gene has CDR1 LNHNV and CDR2 YYDKDF (reference sequence). Full variable domain (remainder filled in from reference TRBV15 and TRBJ2-2): DAMVIQNPRYQVTQFGKPVTLSCSQTLNHNVMYWYQQKSSQAPKLLFHYYDKDFNNEADTPDNFQSRRPNTSFCFLDIRSPGLGDTAMYLCATSRDKDEGELFFGEGSRLTVL.

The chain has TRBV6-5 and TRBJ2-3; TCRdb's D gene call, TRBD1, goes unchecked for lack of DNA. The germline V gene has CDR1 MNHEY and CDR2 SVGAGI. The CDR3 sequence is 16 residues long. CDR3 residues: CASSYSGGASSDTQYF.

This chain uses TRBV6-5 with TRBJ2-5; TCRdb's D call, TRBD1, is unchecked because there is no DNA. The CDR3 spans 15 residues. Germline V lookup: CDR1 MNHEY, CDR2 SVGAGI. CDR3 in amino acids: CASSYGQGVGETQYF.

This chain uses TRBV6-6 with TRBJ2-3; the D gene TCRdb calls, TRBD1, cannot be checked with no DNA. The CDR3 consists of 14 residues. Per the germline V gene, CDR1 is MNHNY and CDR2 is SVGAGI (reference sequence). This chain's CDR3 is CASRGGAHTDTQYF.

The CDR3 region is CASSPPEGFRNQPQHF. The chain carries TRBV18 and TRBJ1-5. The length of the CDR3 is 16 residues. CDR1 is KGHSH, CDR2 LQKENI, per germline.

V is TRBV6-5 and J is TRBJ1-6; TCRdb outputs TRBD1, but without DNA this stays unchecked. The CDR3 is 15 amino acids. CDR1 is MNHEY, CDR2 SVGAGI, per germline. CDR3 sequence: CASSVTKGGESPLHF.